Included here is one TCR beta chain sequence, with context. Its antigen is still unknown. One base away there is no much larger clone; base qualities are not given. Whole blood was collected in K2EDTA tubes by collaborating institutions according to the institutions' own protocols. For TCRbeta analysis, collaborators shipped samples in one of three forms: frozen whole blood, isolated PBMCs, or DNA extracted from either of those sample types. The immunoSEQ Assay, a bias-controlled multiplex PCR, was used to amplify TCRbeta CDR3 regions from genomic DNA. Turning to the authors' computational methods: The number of nucleated cells in each sample was estimated by amplification of reference gene primers within the assay. To quantify the absolute abundance of each unique TCRbeta CDR3 rearrangement, sequence reads were collapsed and filtered. For each sample, productive Simpson clonality was calculated by taking the square root of Simpson's diversity index across productive rearrangements. TCRdb's version of the immuneACCESS table is confined to in-frame rearrangements and falls short of the full clone set. An unresolved V gene accounts for under half of the shortfall where checked; the remainder is of unknown origin. The V and J calls and clone size were taken over from that table, and D and trimming were inferred from the DNA. This sample is represented by around 120,000 clones; 87% of them were singletons. Roughly 30% of the sample goes to the ten largest clones.

This specimen belongs to a study of blood T cell repertoires in COVID-19 (dated by TCRdb to the early 2020s). For the study in its entirety: Samples from collaborators originated in the United States, Italy and Spain and spanned both the acute and convalescent phases of COVID-19. The material from the prospective study consisted of cDNA or gDNA derived from T cells, B-cell-depleted T cells, or PBMCs. The dataset comprised deeply sampled blood TCRbeta repertoires from subjects exposed to, actively infected with, or recovered from COVID-19. The repertoires were made available in a free public database intended to serve as a resource for research on the immune response to SARS-CoV-2. The samples were drawn from the first 160 participants of the ongoing ImmuneRACE study and from 1,200 or so subjects provided by 6 global collaborators. A de-identified subject ID, COVID-19 status, age in years and sex were almost always included in the sample metadata. HLA class I and class II types, where available, came from metadata supplied by the sample provider rather than from assay-based typing. Study-wide findings and limitations: The amount of clinical and demographic metadata varied by source and participant and was provided uncurated.

This TCR came from a woman aged 70 to 79 with acute or convalescent COVID-19. The sequenced sample was peripheral blood.

CDR3 loop: CASSFTSGGPNYEQYF. The bases are TGTGCCAGCAGCTTCACTAGCGGGGGACCGAACTACGAGCAGTACTTC. Rearrangement joined TRBV7-2 to TRBJ2-7, with 11 bases aligning to TRBD2. CDR1 SGHTA and CDR2 FQGNSA were looked up in the germline V gene. Taken from cysteine to phenylalanine, the CDR3 has 16 residues. The retained sequence is limited to the CDR3, 48 bases, with the frame set at the first base. Clipping removes 3 bases from V and 3 bases from J, with 7 as the unmatched junction base count.